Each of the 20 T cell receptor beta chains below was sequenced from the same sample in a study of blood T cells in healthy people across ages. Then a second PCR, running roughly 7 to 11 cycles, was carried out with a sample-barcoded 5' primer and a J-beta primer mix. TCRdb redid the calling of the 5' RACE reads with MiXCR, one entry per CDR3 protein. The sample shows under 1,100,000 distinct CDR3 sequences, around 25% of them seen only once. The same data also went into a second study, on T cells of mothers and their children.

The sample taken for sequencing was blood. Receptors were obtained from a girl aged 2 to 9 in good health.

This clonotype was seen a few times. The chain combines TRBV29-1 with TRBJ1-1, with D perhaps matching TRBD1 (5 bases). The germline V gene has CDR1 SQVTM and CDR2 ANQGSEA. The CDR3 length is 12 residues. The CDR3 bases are TGCAACGCAAAAGACAGGAACACTGAAGCTTTCTTT. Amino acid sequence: CNAKDRNTEAFF.

CDR3 bases: TGTGCCAGCAGCGTAGAGGGACAGCCTAACCGGGAGCTGTTTTTT. Its translation is CASSVEGQPNRELFF. The rearrangement uses TRBV9 and TRBJ2-2, with TRBD1 matching 7 bases. CDR3 length: 15 residues. V trimming: 0 bases; J trimming: 9 bases; junction bases outside the gene matches: 8. CDR1 is SGDLS and CDR2 is YYNGEE in the germline V gene.

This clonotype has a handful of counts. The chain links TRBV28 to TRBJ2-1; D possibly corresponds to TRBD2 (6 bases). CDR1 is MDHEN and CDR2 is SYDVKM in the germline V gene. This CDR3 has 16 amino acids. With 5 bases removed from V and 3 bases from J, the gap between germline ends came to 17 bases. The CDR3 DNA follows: TGTGCCAGCAGTCACGCTGCGCGACTAGACTACAATGAGCAGTTCTTC. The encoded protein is CASSHAARLDYNEQFF.

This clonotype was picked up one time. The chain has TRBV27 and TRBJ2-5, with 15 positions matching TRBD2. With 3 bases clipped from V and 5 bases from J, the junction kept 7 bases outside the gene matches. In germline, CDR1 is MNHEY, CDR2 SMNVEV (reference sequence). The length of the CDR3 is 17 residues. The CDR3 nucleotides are TGTGCCAGCAGTTTGGGACTAGCGGGAGGAGGTGGGGAGACCCAGTACTTC. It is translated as CASSLGLAGGGGETQYF.

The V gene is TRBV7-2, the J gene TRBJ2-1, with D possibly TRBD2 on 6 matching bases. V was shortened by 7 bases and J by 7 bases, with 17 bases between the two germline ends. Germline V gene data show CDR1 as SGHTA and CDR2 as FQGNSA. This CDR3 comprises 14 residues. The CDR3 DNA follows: TGTGCCAGCAACCGTCGGTCCGGAGGGAATGAGCAGTTCTTC. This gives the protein CASNRRSGGNEQFF.

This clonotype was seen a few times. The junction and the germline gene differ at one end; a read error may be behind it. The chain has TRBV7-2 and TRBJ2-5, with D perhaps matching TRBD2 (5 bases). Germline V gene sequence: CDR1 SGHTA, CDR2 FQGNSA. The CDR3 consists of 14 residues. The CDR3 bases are TGTGCCAGCAGCTTAGTCTCGGACGGCCAAAGGGAGTTCTTC. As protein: CASSLVSDGQREFF.

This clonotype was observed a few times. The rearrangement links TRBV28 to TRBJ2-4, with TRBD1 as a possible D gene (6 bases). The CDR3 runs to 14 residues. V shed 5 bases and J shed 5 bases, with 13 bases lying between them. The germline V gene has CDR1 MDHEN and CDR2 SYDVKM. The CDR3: CASSRDRTQNIQYF. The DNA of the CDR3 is TGTGCCAGCAGTAGAGACAGGACCCAAAACATTCAGTACTTC.

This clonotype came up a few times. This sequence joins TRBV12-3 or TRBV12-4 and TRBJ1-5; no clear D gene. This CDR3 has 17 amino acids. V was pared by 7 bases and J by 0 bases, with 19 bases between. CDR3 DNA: TGTGCCAGCAAAGTCGGGGATCGCTCTTATAGCAATCAGCCCCAGCATTTT. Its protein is CASKVGDRSYSNQPQHF.

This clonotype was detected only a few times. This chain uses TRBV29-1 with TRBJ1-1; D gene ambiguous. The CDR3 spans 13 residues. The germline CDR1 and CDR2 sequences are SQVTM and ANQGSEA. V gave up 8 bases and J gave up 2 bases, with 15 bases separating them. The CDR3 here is CSFPGVGNTEAFF. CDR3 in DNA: TGCAGCTTTCCCGGGGTCGGAAACACTGAAGCTTTCTTT.

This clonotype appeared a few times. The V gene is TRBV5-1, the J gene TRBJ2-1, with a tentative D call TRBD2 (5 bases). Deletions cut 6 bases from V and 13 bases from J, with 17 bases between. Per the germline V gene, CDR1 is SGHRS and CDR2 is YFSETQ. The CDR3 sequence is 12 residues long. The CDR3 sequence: CASTNRRRDQFF. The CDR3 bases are TGCGCCAGCACCAATAGGAGACGGGATCAGTTCTTC.

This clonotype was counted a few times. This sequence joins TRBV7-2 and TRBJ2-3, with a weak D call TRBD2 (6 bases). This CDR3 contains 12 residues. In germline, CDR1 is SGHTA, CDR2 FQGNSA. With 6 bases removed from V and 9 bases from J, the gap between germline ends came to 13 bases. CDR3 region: CASSRQEGTQYF. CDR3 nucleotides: TGTGCCAGCAGTCGCCAGGAGGGGACGCAGTATTTT.

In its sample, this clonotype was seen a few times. The CDR3 here is CATEDRDTEAFF. The CDR3 coding sequence is TGTGCCACCGAGGACAGGGACACTGAAGCTTTCTTT. The rearrangement links TRBV10-3 to TRBJ1-1; 8 bases are a match to TRBD1. The CDR3 loop spans 12 amino acids. CDR1 ENHRY and CDR2 SYGVKD come from the germline V gene. With V trimmed by 10 bases and J by 3 bases, 4 bases remained unmatched.

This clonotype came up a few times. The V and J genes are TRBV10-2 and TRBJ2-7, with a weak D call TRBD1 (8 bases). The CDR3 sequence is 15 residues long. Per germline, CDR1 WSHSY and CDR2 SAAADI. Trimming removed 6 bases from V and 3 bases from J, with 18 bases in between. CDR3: CASRGGTGGNYEQYF. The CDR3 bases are TGCGCCAGCAGGGGGGGGACAGGAGGAAACTACGAGCAGTACTTC.

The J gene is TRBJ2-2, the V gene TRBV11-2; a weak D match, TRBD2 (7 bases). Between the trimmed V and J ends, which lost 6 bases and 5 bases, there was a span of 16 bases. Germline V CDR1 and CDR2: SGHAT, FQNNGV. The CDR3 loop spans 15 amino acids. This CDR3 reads CASRGGQGMTGELFF. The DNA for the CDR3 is TGTGCCAGCAGGGGGGGGCAGGGAATGACCGGGGAGCTGTTTTTT.

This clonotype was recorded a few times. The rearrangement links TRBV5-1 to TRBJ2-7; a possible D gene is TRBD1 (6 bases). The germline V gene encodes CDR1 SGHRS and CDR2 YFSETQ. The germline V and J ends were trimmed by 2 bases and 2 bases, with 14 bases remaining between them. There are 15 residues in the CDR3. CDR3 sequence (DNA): TGCGCCAGCAGCTTTGACGGGACATCCCCCTACGAGCAGTACTTC. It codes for CASSFDGTSPYEQYF.

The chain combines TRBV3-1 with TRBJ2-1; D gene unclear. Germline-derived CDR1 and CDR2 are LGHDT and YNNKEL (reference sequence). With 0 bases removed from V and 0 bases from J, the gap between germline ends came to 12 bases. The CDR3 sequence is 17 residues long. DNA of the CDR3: TGTGCCAGCAGCCAAGAAAGGCGTCATCCCTCCTACAATGAGCAGTTCTTC. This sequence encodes CASSQERRHPSYNEQFF.

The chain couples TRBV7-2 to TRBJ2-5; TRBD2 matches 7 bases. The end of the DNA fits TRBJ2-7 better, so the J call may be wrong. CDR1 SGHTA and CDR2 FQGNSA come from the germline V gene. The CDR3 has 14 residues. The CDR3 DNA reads TGTGCCAGCAGCTCTCAGCGGGACTCCTACGAGCAGTACTTC. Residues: CASSSQRDSYEQYF.

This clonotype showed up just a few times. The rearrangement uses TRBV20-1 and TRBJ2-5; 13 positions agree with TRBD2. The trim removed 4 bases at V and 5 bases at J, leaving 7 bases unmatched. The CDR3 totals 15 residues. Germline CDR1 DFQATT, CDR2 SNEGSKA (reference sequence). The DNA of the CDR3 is TGCAGTGCTACACTCGGGACTAGCGGGGCGGAGACCCAGTACTTC. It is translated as CSATLGTSGAETQYF.

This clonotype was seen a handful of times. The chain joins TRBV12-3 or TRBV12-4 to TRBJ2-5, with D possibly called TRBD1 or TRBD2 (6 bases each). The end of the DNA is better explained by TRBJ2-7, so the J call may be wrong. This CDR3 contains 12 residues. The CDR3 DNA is TGTGCCAGCAAGGGGGGTCCTCGCGAGCAGTACTTC. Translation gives CASKGGPREQYF.

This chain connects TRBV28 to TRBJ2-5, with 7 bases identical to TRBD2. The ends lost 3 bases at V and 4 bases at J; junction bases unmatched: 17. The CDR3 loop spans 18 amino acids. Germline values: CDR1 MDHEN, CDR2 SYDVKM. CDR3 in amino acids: CASSFLTSRREQGETQYF. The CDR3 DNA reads TGTGCCAGCAGTTTCCTGACTTCAAGGCGGGAGCAGGGAGAGACCCAGTACTTC.